This T cell receptor beta chain was sequenced during a study of cytomegalovirus exposure and HLA in healthy donors. Study-wide background: The Caucasian-associated ancestry cluster held less than 85% of 398 genotyped donors.

PCR employed 60 Vbeta and 13 Jbeta primers. Profiling relied on immunoSEQ multiplex PCR, and the TCRdb table lists in-frame clones only, not all of them. Of about 36,000 clones in the sample, about 53% were seen once. Study-wide results and caveats: A few V segments could not be told apart, such as TRBV6-2 and TRBV6-3, and were left out. Accurate prediction of HLA-A and HLA-B alleles (for most subjects) was reportedly achieved from TCR beta sequences.

The CDR3 spans 15 residues. The ends were cut back, 10 bases at V and 1 base at J, with 18 bases in the middle. Per the germline V gene, CDR1 is KGHSH and CDR2 is LQKENI. A few counts support this clone. The antigen remains undetermined. The sequencing input was PBMCs. This chain links TRBV18 with TRBJ2-3; the D gene is possibly TRBD2 (7 bases). This TCR was sampled from a middle-aged woman in good health and CMV-seropositive. In DNA, the CDR3 is TGTGCCACCGCAAGGGGGGGGAGTGGCACAGATACGCAGTATTTT. It specifies CATARGGSGTDTQYF.